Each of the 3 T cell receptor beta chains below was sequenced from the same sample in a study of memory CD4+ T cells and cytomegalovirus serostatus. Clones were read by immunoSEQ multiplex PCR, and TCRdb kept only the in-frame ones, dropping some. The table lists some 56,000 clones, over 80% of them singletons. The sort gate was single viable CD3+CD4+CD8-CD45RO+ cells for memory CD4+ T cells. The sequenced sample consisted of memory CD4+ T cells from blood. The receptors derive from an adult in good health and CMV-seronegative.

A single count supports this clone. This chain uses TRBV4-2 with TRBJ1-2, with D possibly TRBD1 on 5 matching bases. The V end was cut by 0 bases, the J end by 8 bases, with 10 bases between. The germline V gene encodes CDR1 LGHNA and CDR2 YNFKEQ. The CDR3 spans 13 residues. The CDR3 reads CASSQDREYGYTF. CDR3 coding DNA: TGTGCCAGCAGCCAAGACAGGGAGTACGGCTACACCTTC.

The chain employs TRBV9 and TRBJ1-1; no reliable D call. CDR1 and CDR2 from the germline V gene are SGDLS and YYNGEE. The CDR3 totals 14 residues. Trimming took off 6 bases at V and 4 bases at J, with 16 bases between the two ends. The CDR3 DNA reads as TGTGCCAGCACCCTATGGGAGGGAGGCACTGAAGCTTTCTTT. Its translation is CASTLWEGGTEAFF. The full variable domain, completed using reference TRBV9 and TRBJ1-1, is DSGVTQTPKHLITATGQRVTLRCSPRSGDLSVYWYQQSLDQGLQFLIQYYNGEERAKGNILERFSAQQFPDLHSELNLSSLELGDSALYFCASTLWEGGTEAFFGQGTRLTVV.

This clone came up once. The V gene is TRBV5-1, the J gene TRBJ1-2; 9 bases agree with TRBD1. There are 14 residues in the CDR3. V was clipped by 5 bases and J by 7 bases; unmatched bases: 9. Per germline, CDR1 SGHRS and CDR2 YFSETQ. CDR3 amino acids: CASSREGQGVGYTF. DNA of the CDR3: TGCGCCAGCAGTCGAGAGGGACAGGGCGTTGGCTACACCTTC.